These 2 T cell receptor beta chains originate from one sample sequenced in a study of beta chain features in type 1 diabetes. Study-level results: A moderate, significant TCRB CDR3 shortening appeared in type 1 diabetes across four CD4+ subsets.

Expressed TCRB transcripts were sequenced, since all the RNA that had been isolated was reverse transcribed. TCRdb's table, derived via immunoSEQ multiplex PCR, lists solely in-frame clones and lacks some. Here the sample spans about 650,000 clones, 9.5% to 15% being singletons. No antigens are known for them. Material: naive CD4+ T cells from blood. Receptors were obtained from a young man with type 1 diabetes.

A few counts support this clone. The V gene is TRBV18, the J gene TRBJ2-7; 9 bases fit TRBD2. CDR3 length equals 14 residues. Germline CDR1 and CDR2: KGHSH and LQKENI. V was clipped by 3 bases and J by 2 bases; unmatched bases: 2. CDR3 amino acids: CASSPSGGPYEQYF. CDR3 coding DNA: TGTGCCAGCTCACCTAGCGGGGGCCCCTACGAGCAGTACTTC. Complete variable domain (other parts from reference TRBV18 and TRBJ2-7): NAGVMQNPRHLVRRRGQEARLRCSPMKGHSHVYWYRQLPEEGLKFMVYLQKENIIDESGMPKERFSAEFPKEGPSILRIQQVVRGDSAAYFCASSPSGGPYEQYFGPGTRLTVT.

The chain recombines TRBV5-1 with TRBJ2-5; 7 bases are a match to TRBD1. This CDR3 spans 14 amino acids. Germline CDR1 is SGHRS and CDR2 is YFSETQ. J was trimmed by 4 bases and V by 3 bases; bases with no gene match: 6. The CDR3: CASSSEGARETQYF. In nucleotides, the CDR3 is TGCGCCAGCAGCTCCGAGGGGGCGAGAGAGACCCAGTACTTC.